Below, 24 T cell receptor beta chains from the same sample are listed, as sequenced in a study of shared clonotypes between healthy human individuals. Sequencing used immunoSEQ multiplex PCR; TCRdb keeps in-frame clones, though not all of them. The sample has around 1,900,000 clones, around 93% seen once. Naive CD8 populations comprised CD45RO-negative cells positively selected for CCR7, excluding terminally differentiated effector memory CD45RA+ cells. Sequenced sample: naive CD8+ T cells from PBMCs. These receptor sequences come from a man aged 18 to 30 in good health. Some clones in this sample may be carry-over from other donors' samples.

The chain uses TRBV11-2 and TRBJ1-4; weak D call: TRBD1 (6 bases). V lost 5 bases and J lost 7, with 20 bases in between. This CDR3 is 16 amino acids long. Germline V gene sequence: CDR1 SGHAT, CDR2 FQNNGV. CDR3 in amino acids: CASSSRELPGVEKLFF. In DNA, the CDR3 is TGTGCCAGCAGCAGCCGGGAACTCCCAGGGGTTGAAAAACTGTTTTTT.

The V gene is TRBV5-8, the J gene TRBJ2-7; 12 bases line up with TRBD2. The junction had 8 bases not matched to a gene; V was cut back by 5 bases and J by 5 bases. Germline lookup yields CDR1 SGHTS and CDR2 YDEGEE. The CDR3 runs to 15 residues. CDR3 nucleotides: TGTGCCAGCAGTCGTCTAGCGGGAGGGCCCCACGAGCAGTACTTC. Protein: CASSRLAGGPHEQYF.

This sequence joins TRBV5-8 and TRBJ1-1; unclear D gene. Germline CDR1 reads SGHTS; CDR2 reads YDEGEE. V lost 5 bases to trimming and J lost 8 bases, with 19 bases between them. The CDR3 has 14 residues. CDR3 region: CASSSDTGLTEAFF. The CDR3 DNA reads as TGTGCCAGCAGTTCAGACACTGGGCTCACAGAAGCTTTCTTT.

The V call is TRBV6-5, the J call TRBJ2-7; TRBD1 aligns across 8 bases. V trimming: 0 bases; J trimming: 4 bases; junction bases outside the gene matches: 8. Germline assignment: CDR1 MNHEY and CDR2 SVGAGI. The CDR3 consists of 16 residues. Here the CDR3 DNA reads TGTGCCAGCAGTTACTCAACGGGACAGGCCCAATACGAGCAGTACTTC. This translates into CASSYSTGQAQYEQYF.

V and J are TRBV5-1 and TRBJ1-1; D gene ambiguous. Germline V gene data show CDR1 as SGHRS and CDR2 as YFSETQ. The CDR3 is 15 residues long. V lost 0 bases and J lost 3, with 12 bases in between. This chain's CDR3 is CASSLAGREYTEAFF. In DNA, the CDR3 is TGCGCCAGCAGCTTGGCCGGGAGGGAGTACACTGAAGCTTTCTTT.

In DNA form, the CDR3 reads TGTGCCAGTAGTAGGATAATGGGACAGATGAACACTGAAGCTTTCTTT. This sequence encodes CASSRIMGQMNTEAFF. This chain joins TRBV19 and TRBJ1-1; 7 bases are shared with TRBD1. After removal of 4 bases from V and 0 bases from J, the junction contained 8 bases not matched to a gene. The CDR3 is 16 amino acids. Per germline, CDR1 LNHDA and CDR2 SQIVND (reference sequence).

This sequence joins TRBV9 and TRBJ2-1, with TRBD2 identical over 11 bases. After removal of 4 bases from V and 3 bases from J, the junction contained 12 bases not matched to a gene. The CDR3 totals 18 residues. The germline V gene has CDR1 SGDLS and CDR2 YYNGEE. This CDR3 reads CASSPEGLAAVNYNEQFF. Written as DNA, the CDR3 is TGTGCCAGCAGCCCAGAGGGACTAGCGGCAGTGAACTACAATGAGCAGTTCTTC.

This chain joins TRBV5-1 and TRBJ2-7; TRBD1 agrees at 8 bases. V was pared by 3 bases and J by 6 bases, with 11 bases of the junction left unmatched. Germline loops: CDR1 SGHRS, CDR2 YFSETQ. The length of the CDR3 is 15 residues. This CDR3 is CASSSETGELGEQYF. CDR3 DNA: TGCGCCAGCAGCTCAGAGACAGGGGAATTAGGCGAGCAGTACTTC.

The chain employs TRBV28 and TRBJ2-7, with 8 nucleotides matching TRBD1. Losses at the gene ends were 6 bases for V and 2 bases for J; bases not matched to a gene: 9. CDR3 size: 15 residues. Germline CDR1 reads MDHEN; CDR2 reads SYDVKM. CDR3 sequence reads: CASRIGTGKAYEQYF. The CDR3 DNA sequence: TGTGCCAGCAGAATAGGGACAGGCAAAGCCTACGAGCAGTACTTC.

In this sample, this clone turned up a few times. The CDR3 spells CASTDRGTFTEAFF. As DNA, the CDR3 is TGTGCCAGCACGGACAGGGGCACCTTCACTGAAGCTTTCTTT. This chain uses TRBV6-5 with TRBJ1-1; TRBD1 agrees at 9 bases. J was trimmed by 4 bases and V by 7 bases; bases with no gene match: 7. Germline CDR1 and CDR2: MNHEY and SVGAGI. The CDR3 contains 14 residues.

The CDR3 sequence: CASSPGTRNGGELFF. The CDR3 nucleotides read TGTGCCAGCAGCCCCGGGACCAGAAATGGCGGGGAGCTGTTTTTT. The chain combines TRBV28 with TRBJ2-2; possibly TRBD1 or TRBD2 for D (5 bases each). Germline CDR1 and CDR2: MDHEN and SYDVKM. The CDR3 extends over 15 amino acids. V was pared by 6 bases and J by 7 bases, with 18 bases between.

The CDR3 DNA reads TGTGCCAGCAGCTTGGACGCACCCACTGAAGCTTTCTTT. Translated: CASSLDAPTEAFF. This rearrangement joins TRBV7-2 to TRBJ1-1; D is undetermined. V lost 3 bases, J lost 4 bases, and 9 bases lay in between. Germline CDR1 and CDR2: SGHTA and FQGNSA. The CDR3 is made up of 13 amino acids.

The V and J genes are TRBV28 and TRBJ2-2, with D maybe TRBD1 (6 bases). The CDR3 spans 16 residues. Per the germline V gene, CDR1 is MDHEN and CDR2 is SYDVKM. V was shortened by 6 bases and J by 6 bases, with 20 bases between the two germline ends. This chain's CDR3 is CASRSFQGIWAGELFF. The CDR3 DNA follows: TGTGCCAGCAGATCTTTCCAGGGGATTTGGGCCGGGGAGCTGTTTTTT.

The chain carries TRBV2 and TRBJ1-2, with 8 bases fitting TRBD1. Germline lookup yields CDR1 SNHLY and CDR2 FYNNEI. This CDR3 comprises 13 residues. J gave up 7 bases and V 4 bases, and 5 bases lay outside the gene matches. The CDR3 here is CASSARGLRGYTF. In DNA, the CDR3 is TGTGCCAGCAGTGCCAGGGGGCTTCGTGGCTACACCTTC.

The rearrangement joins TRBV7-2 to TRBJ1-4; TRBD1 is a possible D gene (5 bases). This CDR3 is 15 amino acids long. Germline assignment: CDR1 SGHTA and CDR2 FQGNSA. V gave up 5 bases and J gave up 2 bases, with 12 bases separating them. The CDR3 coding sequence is TGTGCCAGCAGCCCCAACGGGGGTACTAATGAAAAACTGTTTTTT. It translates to CASSPNGGTNEKLFF. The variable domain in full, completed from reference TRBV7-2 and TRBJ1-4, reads GAGVSQSPSNKVTEKGKDVELRCDPISGHTALYWYRQSLGQGLEFLIYFQGNSAPDKSGLPSDRFSAERTGGSVSTLTIQRTQQEDSAVYLCASSPNGGTNEKLFFGSGTQLSVL.

CDR3 in DNA: TGTGCCAGCAGCAAAGACCGTAACGAGGCGTTCTTC. Protein sequence: CASSKDRNEAFF. This rearrangement joins TRBV28 to TRBJ2-1; D gene unclear. V lost 6 bases to trimming and J lost 15 bases, with 18 bases between them. This CDR3 has 12 residues. CDR1 and CDR2 (germline): MDHEN, SYDVKM.

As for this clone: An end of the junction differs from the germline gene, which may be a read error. DNA of the CDR3: TGTGTCAGCAGTCCGAACACCGGGGAGCTGTTTTTT. Residues: CVSSPNTGELFF. The chain links TRBV27 to TRBJ2-2, with D unclear. In germline, CDR1 is MNHEY, CDR2 SMNVEV (reference sequence). The CDR3 totals 12 residues.

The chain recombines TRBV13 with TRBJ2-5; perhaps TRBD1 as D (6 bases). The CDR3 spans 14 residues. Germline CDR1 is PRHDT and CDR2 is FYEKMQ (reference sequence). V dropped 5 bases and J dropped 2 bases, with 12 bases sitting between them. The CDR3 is CASSQGQSQETQYF. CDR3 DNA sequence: TGTGCCAGCAGCCAAGGACAGTCTCAAGAGACCCAGTACTTC.

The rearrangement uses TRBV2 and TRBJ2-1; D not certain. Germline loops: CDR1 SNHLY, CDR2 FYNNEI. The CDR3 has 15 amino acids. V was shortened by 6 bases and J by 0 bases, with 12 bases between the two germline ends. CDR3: CASSPTAVSYNEQFF. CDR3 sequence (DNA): TGTGCCAGCAGCCCGACCGCGGTCTCCTACAATGAGCAGTTCTTC.

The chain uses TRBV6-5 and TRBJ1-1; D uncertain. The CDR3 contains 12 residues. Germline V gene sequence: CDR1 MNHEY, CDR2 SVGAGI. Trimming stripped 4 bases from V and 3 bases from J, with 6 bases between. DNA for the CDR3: TGTGCCAGCAGTTTCGACTACACTGAAGCTTTCTTT. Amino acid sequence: CASSFDYTEAFF.

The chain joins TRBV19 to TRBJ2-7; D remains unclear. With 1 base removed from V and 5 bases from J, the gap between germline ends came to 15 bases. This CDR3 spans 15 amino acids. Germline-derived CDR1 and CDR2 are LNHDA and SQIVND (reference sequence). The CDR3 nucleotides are TGTGCCAGTAGTATAGGGGCCTGGGGTTCGGACGAGCAGTACTTC. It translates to CASSIGAWGSDEQYF. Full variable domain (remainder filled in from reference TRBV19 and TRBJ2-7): DGGITQSPKYLFRKEGQNVTLSCEQNLNHDAMYWYRQDPGQGLRLIYYSQIVNDFQKGDIAEGYSVSREKKESFPLTVTSAQKNPTAFYLCASSIGAWGSDEQYFGPGTRLTVT.

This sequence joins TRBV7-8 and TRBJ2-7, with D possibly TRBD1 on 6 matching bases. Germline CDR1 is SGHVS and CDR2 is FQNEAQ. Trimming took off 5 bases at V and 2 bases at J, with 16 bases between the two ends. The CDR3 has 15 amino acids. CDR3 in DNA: TGTGCCAGCAGCGTTTGGTTGGGGGCAGCCTACGAGCAGTACTTC. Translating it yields CASSVWLGAAYEQYF.

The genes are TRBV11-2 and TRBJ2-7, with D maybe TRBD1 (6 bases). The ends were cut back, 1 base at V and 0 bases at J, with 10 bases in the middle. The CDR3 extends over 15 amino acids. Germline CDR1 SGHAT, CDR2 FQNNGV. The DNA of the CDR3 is TGTGCCAGCAGCTTAGTGACAGGAGCCTCCTACGAGCAGTACTTC. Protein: CASSLVTGASYEQYF.

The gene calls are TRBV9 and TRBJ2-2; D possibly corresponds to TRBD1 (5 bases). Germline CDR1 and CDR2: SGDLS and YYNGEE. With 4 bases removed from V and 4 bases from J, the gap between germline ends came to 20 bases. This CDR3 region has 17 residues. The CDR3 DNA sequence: TGTGCCAGCAGCCCCCGACGACAGCTACTAAGCACCGGGGAGCTGTTTTTT. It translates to CASSPRRQLLSTGELFF.